Listed here are 30 T cell receptor beta chains from one sample, sequenced in a study of technical replicates of blood from several donors. Method: immunoSEQ multiplex PCR; TCRdb's copy keeps in-frame clones and lacks some. The repertoire holds about 14,000 clones, with 60% to 80% as singletons. Sequencing was done on a sample of PBMCs. Receptors were obtained from a human donor in good health.

This chain uses TRBV5-1 with TRBJ1-2; 9 bases align to TRBD1. The CDR3 spans 15 residues. CDR1 and CDR2 (germline): SGHRS, YFSETQ. After removal of 1 base from V and 8 bases from J, the junction contained 9 bases not matched to a gene. CDR3: CASSLSATGGRGYTF. In nucleotides, the CDR3 is TGCGCCAGCAGCTTGTCGGCCACAGGGGGCAGGGGCTACACCTTC.

This chain connects TRBV4-1 to TRBJ2-1; 7 bases line up with TRBD2. V shed 0 bases, J shed 4 bases, and the junction held 9 bases outside the gene matches. CDR3 length: 17 amino acids. Germline lookup yields CDR1 MGHRA and CDR2 YSYEKL. CDR3 in amino acids: CASSQDVGGPRYNEQFF. The CDR3 coding sequence is TGCGCCAGCAGCCAAGACGTGGGAGGGCCGCGGTACAATGAGCAGTTCTTC.

CDR3 in DNA: TGCGCCAGCAGCTTGGACGGTACCTACGAGCAGTACTTC. Amino acids: CASSLDGTYEQYF. This chain uses TRBV5-1 with TRBJ2-7; D not resolved. Germline CDR1 and CDR2: SGHRS and YFSETQ. V was trimmed by 0 bases and J by 2 bases, leaving 6 bases between them. The length of the CDR3 is 13 residues.

The chain joins TRBV7-6 to TRBJ2-2; D unresolved. This CDR3 region has 16 residues. The germline V and J ends were trimmed by 5 bases and 5 bases, with 18 bases remaining between them. Germline V gene sequence: CDR1 SGHVS, CDR2 FNYEAQ. CDR3 DNA: TGTGCCAGCAGCGCCTATGGGCAGGTTGGGACCGGGGAGCTGTTTTTT. As protein: CASSAYGQVGTGELFF.

The J gene is TRBJ2-1, the V gene TRBV10-3, with TRBD2 as a possible D gene (6 bases). Trimming removed 11 bases at V and 5 bases at J, with 22 bases between. CDR1 is ENHRY, CDR2 SYGVKD, per germline. The CDR3 has 15 residues. CDR3 coding DNA: TGTGCCGGTCAAAGGGAAGGCGGGACCCACAATGAGCAGTTCTTC. Translated: CAGQREGGTHNEQFF.

This chain joins TRBV4-2 and TRBJ2-7, with 8 bases aligning to TRBD2. J lost 3 bases, V lost 0 bases, and 7 bases had no gene match. This CDR3 contains 16 residues. The V gene's germline CDR1 is LGHNA and CDR2 YNFKEQ. The CDR3 sequence: CASSQDPGTRGYEQYF. CDR3 DNA sequence: TGTGCCAGCAGCCAAGATCCTGGGACTAGAGGCTACGAGCAGTACTTC.

J is TRBJ2-1 and V is TRBV2, with 10 nucleotides matching TRBD2. J lost 7 bases, V lost 4 bases, and 7 bases had no gene match. In germline, CDR1 is SNHLY, CDR2 FYNNEI. The CDR3 sequence is 15 residues long. The CDR3, as DNA: TGTGCCAGCAGTGGGTGGCTAGCGGGAGTAAATGAGCAGTTCTTC. Amino acid sequence: CASSGWLAGVNEQFF.

The chain combines TRBV7-6 with TRBJ2-1; TRBD1 matches at 7 bases. The CDR3 covers 14 residues. V lost 4 bases, J lost 7 bases, and 7 bases stayed unmatched. Germline V gene data show CDR1 as SGHVS and CDR2 as FNYEAQ. CDR3 bases: TGTGCCAGCAGCTCAAAGGGGGCGGAAAATGAGCAGTTCTTC. It is translated as CASSSKGAENEQFF.

V usage is TRBV5-1 and J usage is TRBJ2-2; D possibly corresponds to TRBD1 (6 bases). This CDR3 region has 15 residues. The germline gives CDR1 SGHRS, CDR2 YFSETQ. V was cut by 0 bases and J by 5 bases, with 11 bases left in between. Written as DNA, the CDR3 is TGCGCCAGCAGCTTGGCAGGGGTGAATACCGGGGAGCTGTTTTTT. Its protein product is CASSLAGVNTGELFF.

This CDR3 reads CASSGLQGGMVYF. CDR3 DNA sequence: TGTGCCAGCAGTGGCCTACAGGGAGGGATGGTGTACTTC. This chain connects TRBV6-4 to TRBJ2-4; a possible D gene is TRBD2 (7 bases). CDR1 is MRHNA and CDR2 is SNTAGT in the germline V gene. The CDR3 covers 13 residues. V was shortened by 4 bases and J by 15 bases, with 19 bases between the two germline ends.

The V call is TRBV30, the J call TRBJ2-3; D unclear. V lost 3 bases and J 0 bases, leaving 13 bases between the germline ends. This CDR3 has 15 residues. Germline CDR1 is GTSNPN and CDR2 is SVGIG (reference sequence). CDR3 DNA sequence: TGTGCCTGGAGCTCACAGCATTCTAGCACAGATACGCAGTATTTT. Translation gives CAWSSQHSSTDTQYF.

The CDR3 loop reads CAIKQGLQETQYF. CDR3 nucleotide sequence: TGTGCCATTAAACAGGGTCTACAAGAGACCCAGTACTTC. V is TRBV10-3 and J is TRBJ2-5; D perhaps matches TRBD1 (6 bases). The CDR3 sequence is 13 residues long. CDR1 is ENHRY, CDR2 SYGVKD, per germline. V was cut by 9 bases and J by 2 bases, with 13 bases left in between.

The V call is TRBV5-1, the J call TRBJ2-3; 7 bases are shared with TRBD2. Germline CDR1 reads SGHRS; CDR2 reads YFSETQ. V shed 1 base and J 2 bases; nucleotides not matched to a gene: 1. This CDR3 has 14 residues. CDR3 in DNA: TGCGCCAGCAGCTTGCGGGACTACACAGATACGCAGTATTTT. Residues: CASSLRDYTDTQYF.

The chain joins TRBV5-1 to TRBJ1-5, with D maybe TRBD1 (5 bases). CDR3 length: 16 amino acids. Germline V gene data show CDR1 as SGHRS and CDR2 as YFSETQ. Trimming removed 1 base at V and 0 bases at J, with 11 bases between. The CDR3 spells CASSLTGDNSNQPQHF. CDR3 coding DNA: TGCGCCAGCAGCTTGACAGGAGACAATAGCAATCAGCCCCAGCATTTT.

The gene calls are TRBV4-2 and TRBJ2-2; 12 bases are a match to TRBD2. Germline values: CDR1 LGHNA, CDR2 YNFKEQ. Trimming removed 1 base from V and 6 bases from J; junction bases left unmatched: 0. The length of the CDR3 is 15 residues. The CDR3 nucleotides are TGTGCCAGCAGCCAAGGACTAGCGGGAGCCGGGGAGCTGTTTTTT. It yields the protein CASSQGLAGAGELFF.

This chain links TRBV6-1 with TRBJ1-4, with unresolved D. This CDR3 region has 14 residues. V dropped 2 bases and J dropped 4 bases, with 8 bases sitting between them. Germline V gene lookup returns CDR1 MNHNS and CDR2 SASEGT. CDR3 sequence reads: CASSEQAINEKLFF. CDR3 bases: TGTGCCAGCAGTGAACAGGCAATTAATGAAAAACTGTTTTTT.

The V gene is TRBV10-3, the J gene TRBJ2-1; 7 bases fit TRBD2. Germline loops: CDR1 ENHRY, CDR2 SYGVKD. This CDR3 spans 15 amino acids. V lost 3 bases, J lost 6 bases, and 8 bases stayed unmatched. The CDR3 nucleotides are TGTGCCATCAGTGACCTAGCGGAAGGGACCAATGAGCAGTTCTTC. Its protein product is CAISDLAEGTNEQFF.

This clone was seen more than once but under ten times. The J gene is TRBJ1-4, the V gene TRBV6-1; possibly TRBD1 for D (5 bases). The CDR3 is 15 amino acids. CDR1 and CDR2 (germline): MNHNS, SASEGT. V gave up 3 bases and J gave up 0 bases, with 8 bases separating them. Here the CDR3 DNA reads TGTGCCAGCAGTGATGGGGGGGCAACTAATGAAAAACTGTTTTTT. It codes for CASSDGGATNEKLFF.

This rearrangement joins TRBV9 to TRBJ2-6; TRBD2 is a possible D gene (5 bases). Per the germline V gene, CDR1 is SGDLS and CDR2 is YYNGEE. Between the trimmed V and J ends, which lost 0 bases and 4 bases, there was a span of 8 bases. CDR3 length: 15 amino acids. The CDR3 is CASSVGGWGANVLTF. Here the CDR3 DNA reads TGTGCCAGCAGCGTAGGAGGGTGGGGGGCCAACGTCCTGACTTTC. Supplemented by reference TRBV9 and TRBJ2-6, the full variable domain reads DSGVTQTPKHLITATGQRVTLRCSPRSGDLSVYWYQQSLDQGLQFLIQYYNGEERAKGNILERFSAQQFPDLHSELNLSSLELGDSALYFCASSVGGWGANVLTFGAGSRLTVL.

This clone was seen a single time. The chain combines TRBV10-3 with TRBJ1-5; possible D gene TRBD1, 5 bases. V lost 4 bases and J 4 bases, leaving 11 bases between the germline ends. This CDR3 region has 14 residues. Germline V lookup: CDR1 ENHRY, CDR2 SYGVKD. For the CDR3, the DNA is TGTGCCATCAGTGGCGGGGAGGGGAATCAGCCCCAGCATTTT. Amino acids: CAISGGEGNQPQHF.

The rearrangement uses TRBV7-9 and TRBJ1-1; 7 bases agree with TRBD1. This CDR3 spans 13 amino acids. Germline V CDR1 and CDR2: SEHNR, FQNEAQ (reference sequence). The junction had 7 bases not matched to a gene; V was cut back by 4 bases and J by 8 bases. CDR3 region: CASSSDRAREAFF. DNA of the CDR3: TGTGCCAGCAGCTCAGACAGGGCGAGGGAAGCTTTCTTT.

This rearrangement joins TRBV4-1 to TRBJ1-5, with TRBD1 matching 10 bases. J lost 7 bases, V lost 4 bases, and 4 bases had no gene match. The CDR3 has 14 amino acids. The germline gives CDR1 MGHRA, CDR2 YSYEKL. The CDR3: CASSLDRGEQPQHF. CDR3 sequence (DNA): TGCGCCAGCAGCCTGGACAGGGGGGAACAGCCCCAGCATTTT.

This chain links TRBV5-1 with TRBJ1-5; tentatively, D is TRBD1 (5 bases). In germline, CDR1 is SGHRS, CDR2 YFSETQ. V was pared by 0 bases and J by 5 bases, with 12 bases between. CDR3 length equals 15 residues. The CDR3, as DNA: TGCGCCAGCAGCTTGGGCGGGGCAGATTATCAGCCCCAGCATTTT. Protein sequence: CASSLGGADYQPQHF. Complete variable domain (other parts from reference TRBV5-1 and TRBJ1-5): KAGVTQTPRYLIKTRGQQVTLSCSPISGHRSVSWYQQTPGQGLQFLFEYFSETQRNKGNFPGRFSGRQFSNSRSEMNVSTLELGDSALYLCASSLGGADYQPQHFGDGTRLSIL.

This chain links TRBV13 with TRBJ2-7; 8 nucleotides line up with TRBD2. Germline assignment: CDR1 PRHDT and CDR2 FYEKMQ (reference sequence). V lost 6 bases to trimming and J lost 1 base; unmatched junction nucleotides: 8. The CDR3 has 15 amino acids. The CDR3 region has the DNA TGTGCCAGCAGTCGTAGGGGCGGGGGGTCCTACGAGCAGTACTTC. Translating it yields CASSRRGGGSYEQYF.

This chain joins TRBV10-1 and TRBJ2-3; 9 nucleotides line up with TRBD1. Trimming removed 6 bases from V and 3 bases from J; junction bases left unmatched: 19. The V gene's germline CDR1 is WNHNN and CDR2 SYGVQD (reference sequence). This CDR3 comprises 19 residues. The CDR3 DNA is TGCGCCAGCAGGGGACAGGGTCGAGCTAGCGGACCTCAAACAGATACGCAGTATTTT. Translation: CASRGQGRASGPQTDTQYF.

This sequence joins TRBV18 and TRBJ2-5; tentative D call: TRBD2 (5 bases). V lost 3 bases to trimming and J lost 0 bases, with 11 bases between them. The CDR3 contains 15 residues. Germline CDR1 KGHSH, CDR2 LQKENI. For the CDR3, the DNA is TGTGCCAGCTCACCGACCATAGCGAACCAAGAGACCCAGTACTTC. This gives the protein CASSPTIANQETQYF.

In this sample, this clone turned up once. Other DNA sequences in this sample translate to the same CDR3. J is TRBJ1-5 and V is TRBV6-6; 7 nucleotides line up with TRBD1. Trimming took 7 bases from V and 4 from J; bases not matched to a gene: 1. Per germline, CDR1 MNHNY and CDR2 SVGAGI (reference sequence). This CDR3 has 12 amino acids. CDR3 DNA sequence: TGTGCCAGCACACAGGGGAATCAGCCCCAGCATTTT. This gives the protein CASTQGNQPQHF.

This clone was seen a handful of times. The rearrangement uses TRBV27 and TRBJ2-7; 9 positions agree with TRBD1. The V segment lost 5 bases and the J segment 5 bases; nucleotides outside the gene matches: 13. The CDR3 contains 16 residues. Germline CDR1 is MNHEY and CDR2 is SMNVEV (reference sequence). In nucleotides, the CDR3 is TGTGCCAGCAGTAACTATGGGACAGGGTATTTTGACGAGCAGTACTTC. This encodes CASSNYGTGYFDEQYF.

The chain is built from TRBV6-1 and TRBJ1-3; D is undetermined. The germline V gene encodes CDR1 MNHNS and CDR2 SASEGT. V was clipped by 4 bases and J by 4 bases, with 8 bases between them. The CDR3 consists of 13 residues. The CDR3 protein is CASSGAEGNTIYF. For the CDR3, the DNA is TGTGCCAGCAGTGGGGCAGAAGGAAACACCATATATTTT.

The V call is TRBV7-8, the J call TRBJ2-5; 9 bases map to TRBD2. The CDR3 is 14 amino acids. The junction had 7 bases not matched to a gene; V was cut back by 6 bases and J by 5 bases. CDR1 and CDR2 from the germline V gene are SGHVS and FQNEAQ. This CDR3 reads CASRPRGGLETQYF. CDR3 nucleotides: TGTGCCAGCAGGCCGCGGGGGGGGCTGGAGACCCAGTACTTC.